The clone carrying this T cell receptor beta chain was observed a single time. This specimen comes from a study of blood T cell repertoires in COVID-19. About the study: Acute and convalescent COVID-19 samples came from the United States, Italy and Spain. From T cells, B-cell-depleted T cells, or PBMCs came the material, which was cDNA or gDNA.

This CDR3 has 15 amino acids. The germline CDR1 and CDR2 sequences are SEHNR and FQNEAQ (reference sequence). Trimming removed 5 bases from V and 3 bases from J; junction bases left unmatched: 6. The repertoire was sequenced with immunoSEQ multiplex PCR; TCRdb's copy has only in-frame clones and lacks some. The profile shows approximately 190,000 clones, roughly 90% of them singletons. The sample was peripheral blood. This sequence was found in a woman in her thirties or forties who had recovered from COVID-19. The chain carries TRBV7-9 and TRBJ2-2, with TRBD1 matching 7 bases. For the CDR3, the DNA is TGTGCCAGCAGCACCCGACAGGGAGACACCGGGGAGCTGTTTTTT. Translation gives CASSTRQGDTGELFF.